The subject of this entry is one T cell receptor beta chain. Its antigen is unidentified. Germline V gene data show CDR1 as DFQATT and CDR2 as SNEGSKA (reference sequence). Trimming removed 5 bases at V and 0 bases at J, with 14 bases between. The CDR3 loop spans 15 amino acids. The data derive from a study of molecular identifiers for immune sequencing clone quantification. From the PCR reads, TCRdb called clonotypes with MiXCR, one entry per CDR3 protein. The sample yields some 580,000 distinct CDR3 sequences, 25% seen once. Study results and caveats: The share of molecules held by clones above 20 RNA copies was over 98% in effector cells and under 1% in naive cells.

The chain couples TRBV20-1 to TRBJ2-4; D tentatively reads TRBD1 or TRBD2 (5 bases each). This TCR derives from a human donor in good health. Some libraries in this study had Jurkat cell RNA spiked in. Sequencing used naive CD8+ T cells from blood, with Jurkat cell RNA spiked in. Documented subset: FACS-sorted CD8+CD4-CCR7+CD45RA+ naive T cells. In DNA form, the CDR3 reads TGCAGTGCTTTCTCCGGGACCGTAGCCAAAAACATTCAGTACTTC. Encoded protein: CSAFSGTVAKNIQYF.